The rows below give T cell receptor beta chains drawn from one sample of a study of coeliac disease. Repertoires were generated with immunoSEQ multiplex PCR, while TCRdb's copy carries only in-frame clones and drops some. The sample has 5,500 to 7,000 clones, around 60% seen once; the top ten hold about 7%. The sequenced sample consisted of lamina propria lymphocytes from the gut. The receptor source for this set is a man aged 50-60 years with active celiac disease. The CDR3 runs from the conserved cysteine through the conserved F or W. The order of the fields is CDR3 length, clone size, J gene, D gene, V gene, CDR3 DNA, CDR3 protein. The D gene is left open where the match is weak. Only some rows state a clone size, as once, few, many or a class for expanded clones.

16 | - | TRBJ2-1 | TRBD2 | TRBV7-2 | TGTGCCAGCAGCGGTGGGGGACTAGCGGGAGGAAATGAGCAGTTCTTC | CASSGGGLAGGNEQFF
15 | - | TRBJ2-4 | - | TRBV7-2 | TGTGCCAGCAGCTTAGGACTACCCGCCAAAAACATTCAGTACTTC | CASSLGLPAKNIQYF
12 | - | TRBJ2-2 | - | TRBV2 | TGTGCCAGCAGTCGAGGGACCGGGGAGCTGTTTTTT | CASSRGTGELFF
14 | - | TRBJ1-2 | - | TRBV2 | TGTGCCAGCACCTTGGAGGGGCGCGACTATGGCTACACCTTC | CASTLEGRDYGYTF
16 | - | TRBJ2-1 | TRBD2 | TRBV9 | TGTGCCAGCAGCGGACCCACGGGACTAGTCTACAATGAGCAGTTCTTC | CASSGPTGLVYNEQFF
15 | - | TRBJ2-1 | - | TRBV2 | TGTGCCAGCAGTGAAGGGGGAAGGGGGTACAATGAGCAGTTCTTC | CASSEGGRGYNEQFF
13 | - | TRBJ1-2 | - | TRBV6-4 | TGTGCCAGCAGTCCCCAGGGTCTAGGTGGCTACACCTTC | CASSPQGLGGYTF
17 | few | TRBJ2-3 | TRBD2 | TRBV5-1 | TGCGCCAGCGCACATCAGCGGGGGGGTGGCAGCACAGATACGCAGTATTTT | CASAHQRGGGSTDTQYF
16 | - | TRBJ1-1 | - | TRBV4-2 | TGTGCCAGCAGCCAAGATTTGAGGAGGGGGGGCACTGAAGCTTTCTTT | CASSQDLRRGGTEAFF
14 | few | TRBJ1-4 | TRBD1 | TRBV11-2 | TGTGCCAGCAGCTTAACAGGGGGCAATGAAAAACTGTTTTTT | CASSLTGGNEKLFF
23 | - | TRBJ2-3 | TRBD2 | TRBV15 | TGTGCCACCAGCAGAGATAGTAAGAGCGGGGGAGGTTATTCGTCTCGGTCCACAGATACGCAGTATTTT | CATSRDSKSGGGYSSRSTDTQYF
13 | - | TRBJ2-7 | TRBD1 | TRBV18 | TGTGCCAGCTCACTAGGACAGGGCTACGAGCAGTACTTC | CASSLGQGYEQYF
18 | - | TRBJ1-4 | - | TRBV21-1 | TGTGCCAGCAGCAAAGAGGCGGTTCAGGGGGTTGGGTGGGAAAAACTGTTTTTT | CASSKEAVQGVGWEKLFF
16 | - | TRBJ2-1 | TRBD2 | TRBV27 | TGTGCCAGCAGTCCCTTAGCGGGGGGCCTATACAATGAGCAGTTCTTC | CASSPLAGGLYNEQFF
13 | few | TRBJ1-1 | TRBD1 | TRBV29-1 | TGCAGCGTTGGGGACAGGGTGAACACTGAAGCTTTCTTT | CSVGDRVNTEAFF
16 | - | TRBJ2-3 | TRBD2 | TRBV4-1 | TGCGCCAGCAGCCATGAGCGGGGCAACCCGACAGATACGCAGTATTTT | CASSHERGNPTDTQYF
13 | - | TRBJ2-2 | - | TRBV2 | TGTGCCAGTTGTCCCCTTAACACCGGGGAGCTGTTTTTT | CASCPLNTGELFF
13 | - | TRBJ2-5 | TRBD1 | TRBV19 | TGTGCCAGCTCGGACAGGGGGAGGGTGACCCAGTACTTC | CASSDRGRVTQYF
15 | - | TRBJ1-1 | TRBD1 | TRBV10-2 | TGCGCCAGCAGCCAGAATTCCCGACAGGGCACTGAAGCTTTCTTT | CASSQNSRQGTEAFF
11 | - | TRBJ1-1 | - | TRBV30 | TGTGCCTGGAGCGTGGGAGGTGAAGCTTTCTTT | CAWSVGGEAFF
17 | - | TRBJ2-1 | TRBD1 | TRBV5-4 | TGTGCCAGCAGCCCAAGGACAGGGGGCTACCCCTACAATGAGCAGTTCTTC | CASSPRTGGYPYNEQFF
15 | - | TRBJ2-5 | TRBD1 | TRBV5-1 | TGCGCCAGCAGCCCCCGCCCAGACAGGGCAGAGACCCAGTACTTC | CASSPRPDRAETQYF
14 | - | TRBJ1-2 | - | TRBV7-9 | TGTGCCAGCAGCTTAGGAAGCCTGGACTATGGCTACACCTTC | CASSLGSLDYGYTF
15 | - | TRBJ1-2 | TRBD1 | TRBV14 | TGTGCCAGCAGCGTGTGGGACAGGGGGCAGTATGGCTACACCTTC | CASSVWDRGQYGYTF